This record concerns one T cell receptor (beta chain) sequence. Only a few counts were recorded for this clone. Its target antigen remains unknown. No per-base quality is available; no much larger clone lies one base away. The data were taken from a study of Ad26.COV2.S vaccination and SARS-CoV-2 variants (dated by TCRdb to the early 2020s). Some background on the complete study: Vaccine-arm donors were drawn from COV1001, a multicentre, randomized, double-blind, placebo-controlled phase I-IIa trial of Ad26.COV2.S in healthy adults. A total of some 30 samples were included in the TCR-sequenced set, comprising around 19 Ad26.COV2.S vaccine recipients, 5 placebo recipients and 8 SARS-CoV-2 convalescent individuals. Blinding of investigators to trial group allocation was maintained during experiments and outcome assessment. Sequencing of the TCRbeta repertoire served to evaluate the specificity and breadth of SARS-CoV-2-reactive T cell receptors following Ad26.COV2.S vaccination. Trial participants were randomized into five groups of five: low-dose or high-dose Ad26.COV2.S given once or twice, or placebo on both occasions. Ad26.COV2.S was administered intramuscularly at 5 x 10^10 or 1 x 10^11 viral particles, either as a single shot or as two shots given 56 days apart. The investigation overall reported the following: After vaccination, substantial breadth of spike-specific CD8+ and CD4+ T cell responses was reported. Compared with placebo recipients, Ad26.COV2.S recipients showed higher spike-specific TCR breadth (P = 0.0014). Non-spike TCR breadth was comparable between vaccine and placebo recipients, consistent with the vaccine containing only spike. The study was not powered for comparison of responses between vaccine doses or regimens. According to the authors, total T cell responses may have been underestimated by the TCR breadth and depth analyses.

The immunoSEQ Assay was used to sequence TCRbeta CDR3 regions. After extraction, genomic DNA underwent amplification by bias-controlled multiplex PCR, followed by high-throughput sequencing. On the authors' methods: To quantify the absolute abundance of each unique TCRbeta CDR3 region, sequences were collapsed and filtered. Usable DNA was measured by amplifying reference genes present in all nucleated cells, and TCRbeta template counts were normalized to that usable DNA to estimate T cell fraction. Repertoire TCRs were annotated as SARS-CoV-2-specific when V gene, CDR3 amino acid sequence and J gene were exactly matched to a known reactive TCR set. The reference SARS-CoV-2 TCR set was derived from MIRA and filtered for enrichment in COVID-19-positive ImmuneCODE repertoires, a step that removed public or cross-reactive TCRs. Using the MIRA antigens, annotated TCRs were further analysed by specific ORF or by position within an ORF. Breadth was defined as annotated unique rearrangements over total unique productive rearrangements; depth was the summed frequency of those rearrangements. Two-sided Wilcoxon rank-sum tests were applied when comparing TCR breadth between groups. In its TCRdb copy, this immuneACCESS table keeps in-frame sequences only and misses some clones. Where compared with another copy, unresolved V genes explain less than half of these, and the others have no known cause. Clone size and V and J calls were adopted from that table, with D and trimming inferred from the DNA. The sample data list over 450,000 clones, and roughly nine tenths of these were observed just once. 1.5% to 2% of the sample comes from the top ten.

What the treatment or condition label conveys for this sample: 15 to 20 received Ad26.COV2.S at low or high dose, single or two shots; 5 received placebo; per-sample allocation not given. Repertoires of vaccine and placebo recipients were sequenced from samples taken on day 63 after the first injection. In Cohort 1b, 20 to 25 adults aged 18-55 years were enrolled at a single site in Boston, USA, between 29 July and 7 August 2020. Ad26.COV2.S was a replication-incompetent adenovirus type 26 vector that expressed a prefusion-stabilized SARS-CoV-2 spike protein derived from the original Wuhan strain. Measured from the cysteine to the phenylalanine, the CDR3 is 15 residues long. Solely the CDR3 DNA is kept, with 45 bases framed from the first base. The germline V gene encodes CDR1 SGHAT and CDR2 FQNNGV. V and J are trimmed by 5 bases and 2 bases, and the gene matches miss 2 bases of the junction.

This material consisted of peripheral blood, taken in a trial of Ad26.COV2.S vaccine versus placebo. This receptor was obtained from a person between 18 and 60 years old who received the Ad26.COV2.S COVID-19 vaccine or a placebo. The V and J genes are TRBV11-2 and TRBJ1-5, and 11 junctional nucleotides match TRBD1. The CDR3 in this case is CASSRTGGGNQPQHF. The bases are TGTGCCAGCAGCCGGACAGGGGGCGGCAATCAGCCCCAGCATTTT.